This T cell receptor beta chain was sequenced during a study of blood T cell repertoires in COVID-19 (dated by TCRdb to the early 2020s). Background for the entire study: Samples covering the acute and convalescent phases of COVID-19 were provided by collaborators in the United States, Italy and Spain. The prospective study material was composed of cDNA or gDNA derived from T cells, B-cell-depleted T cells, or PBMCs. Deeply sampled blood TCRbeta repertoires from subjects exposed to, actively infected with, or recovered from COVID-19 were included in the dataset. The repertoires were released in a freely available public database meant as a resource for research on the immune response to SARS-CoV-2. The samples were drawn from the first 160 participants of the ongoing ImmuneRACE study and from roughly 1,300 subjects provided by 6 global collaborators. Sample metadata almost always included a de-identified subject ID, COVID-19 status, age in years and sex. Where available, HLA class I and class II types were obtained from metadata supplied by the sample provider rather than from assay-based typing. The paper's findings and limits, for the study overall: The amount of clinical and demographic metadata varied by source and participant and was provided uncurated.

Collaborating institutions collected whole blood in K2EDTA tubes following their own protocols. For TCRbeta analysis, collaborator samples were shipped as frozen whole blood, as isolated PBMCs, or as DNA extracted from either sample type. A few counts support this clone. No cognate antigen has been identified for it. Base qualities are not at hand, and no much larger clone is one base apart. V is cut back by 3 bases and J by 0 bases, with 8 bases in the junction unmatched. Measured from the cysteine to the phenylalanine, the CDR3 is 17 residues long. Solely the CDR3 DNA is kept, with 51 bases framed from the first base. Based on the germline V gene, the CDR1 and CDR2 sequences are MRHNA and SNTAGT. The immunoSEQ Assay, a bias-controlled multiplex PCR, was used to amplify TCRbeta CDR3 regions from genomic DNA. The study's processing was this. Within the assay, amplification of reference gene primers was used to estimate how many nucleated cells each sample contained. To quantify the absolute abundance of each unique TCRbeta CDR3 rearrangement, sequence reads were collapsed and filtered. For each sample, productive Simpson clonality was calculated as the square root of Simpson's diversity index over productive rearrangements. Sourced from immuneACCESS, this table was stored by TCRdb with only in-frame sequences that have V and J called. A share of the clones is absent; for the studies checked, an unresolved V gene accounts for under half, and the remainder has no known explanation. V and J calls and clone size follow that table, whereas D and trimming were derived from the DNA. Recorded for this sample are over 200,000 clones; approximately 84% of them occurred a single time. 1.5% to 2% of the sample goes to the ten largest clones.

The origin of this receptor is a man between 40 and 49 years old with active or convalescent COVID-19. The chain is made from TRBV6-4 and TRBJ1-1, and TRBD1 matches 9 of the central bases. The sequencing input was peripheral blood. At the DNA level, the sequence is TGTGCCAGCAGTGATCAGGGACAGGGAGTGATGAACACTGAAGCTTTCTTT. This gives the protein CASSDQGQGVMNTEAFF.